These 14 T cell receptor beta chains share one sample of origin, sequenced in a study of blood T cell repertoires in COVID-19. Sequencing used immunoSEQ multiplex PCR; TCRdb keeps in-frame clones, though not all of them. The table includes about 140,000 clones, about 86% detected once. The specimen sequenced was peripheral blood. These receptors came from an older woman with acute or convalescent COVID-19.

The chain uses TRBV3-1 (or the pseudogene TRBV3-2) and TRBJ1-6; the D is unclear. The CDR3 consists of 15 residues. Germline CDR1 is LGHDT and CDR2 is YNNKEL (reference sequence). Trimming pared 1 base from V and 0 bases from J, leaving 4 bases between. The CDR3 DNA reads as TGTGCCAGCAGCCAAGTCAGCTCCTATAATTCACCCCTCCACTTT. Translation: CASSQVSSYNSPLHF.

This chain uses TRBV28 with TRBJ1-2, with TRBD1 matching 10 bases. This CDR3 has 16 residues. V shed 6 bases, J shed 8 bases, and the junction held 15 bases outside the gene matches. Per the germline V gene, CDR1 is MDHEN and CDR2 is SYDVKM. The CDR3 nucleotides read TGTGCCAGCAGCCTAGGGGAGGGGACAGGGGTGCGCGGCTACACCTTC. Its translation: CASSLGEGTGVRGYTF.

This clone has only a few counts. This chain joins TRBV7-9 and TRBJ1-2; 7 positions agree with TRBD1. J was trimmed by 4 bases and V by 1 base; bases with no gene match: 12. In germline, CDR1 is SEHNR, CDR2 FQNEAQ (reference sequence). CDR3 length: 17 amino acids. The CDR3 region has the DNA TGTGCCAGCAGCTTAGTGGCAGGGCAGGGGGACGCCTATGGCTACACCTTC. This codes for CASSLVAGQGDAYGYTF.

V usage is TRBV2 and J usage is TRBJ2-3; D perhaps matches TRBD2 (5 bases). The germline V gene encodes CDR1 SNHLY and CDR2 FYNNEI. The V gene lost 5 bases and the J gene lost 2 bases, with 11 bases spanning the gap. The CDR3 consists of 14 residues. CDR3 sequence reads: CASSWSGLTDTQYF. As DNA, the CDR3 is TGTGCCAGCAGTTGGAGCGGACTCACAGATACGCAGTATTTT.

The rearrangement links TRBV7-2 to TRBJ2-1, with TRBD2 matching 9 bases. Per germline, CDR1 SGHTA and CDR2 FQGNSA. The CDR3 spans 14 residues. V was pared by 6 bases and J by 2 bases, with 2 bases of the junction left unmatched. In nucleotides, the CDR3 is TGTGCCAGCAGGCGGGGGGGTCCCTACAATGAGCAGTTCTTC. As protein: CASRRGGPYNEQFF.

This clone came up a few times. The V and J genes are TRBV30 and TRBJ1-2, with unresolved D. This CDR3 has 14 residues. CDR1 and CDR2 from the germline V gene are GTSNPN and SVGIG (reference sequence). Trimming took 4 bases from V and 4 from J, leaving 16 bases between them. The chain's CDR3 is CAWNPPPGSYGYTF. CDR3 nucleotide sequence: TGTGCCTGGAACCCCCCCCCGGGAAGCTATGGCTACACCTTC.

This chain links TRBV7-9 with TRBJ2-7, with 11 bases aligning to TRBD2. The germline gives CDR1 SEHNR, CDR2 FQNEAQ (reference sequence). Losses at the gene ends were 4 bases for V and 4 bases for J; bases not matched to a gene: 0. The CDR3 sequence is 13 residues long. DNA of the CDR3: TGTGCCAGCAGCTCTAGCGGGGGGTACGAGCAGTACTTC. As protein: CASSSSGGYEQYF.

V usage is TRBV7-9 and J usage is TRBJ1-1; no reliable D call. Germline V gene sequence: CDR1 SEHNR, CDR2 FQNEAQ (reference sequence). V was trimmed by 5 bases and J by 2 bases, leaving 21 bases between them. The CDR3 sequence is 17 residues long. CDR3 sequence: CASSPSPASGINTEAFF. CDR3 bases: TGTGCCAGCAGCCCAAGTCCGGCCAGCGGGATCAACACTGAAGCTTTCTTT.

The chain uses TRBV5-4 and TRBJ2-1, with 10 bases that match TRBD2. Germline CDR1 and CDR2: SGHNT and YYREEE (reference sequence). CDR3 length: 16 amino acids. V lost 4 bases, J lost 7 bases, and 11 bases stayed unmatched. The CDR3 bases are TGTGCCAGCAGCGCTTCCGGGACTAGCGTTGGGAATGAGCAGTTCTTC. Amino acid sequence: CASSASGTSVGNEQFF.

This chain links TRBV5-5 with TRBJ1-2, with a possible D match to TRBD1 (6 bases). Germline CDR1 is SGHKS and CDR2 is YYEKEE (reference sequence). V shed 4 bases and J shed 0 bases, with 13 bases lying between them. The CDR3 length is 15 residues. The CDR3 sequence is CASSRQQGSNYGYTF. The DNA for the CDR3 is TGTGCCAGCAGCCGCCAACAGGGTTCTAACTATGGCTACACCTTC. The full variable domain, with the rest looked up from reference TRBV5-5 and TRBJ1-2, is DAGVTQSPTHLIKTRGQQVTLRCSPISGHKSVSWYQQVLGQGPQFIFQYYEKEERGRGNFPDRFSARQFPNYSSELNVNALLLGDSALYLCASSRQQGSNYGYTFGSGTRLTVV.

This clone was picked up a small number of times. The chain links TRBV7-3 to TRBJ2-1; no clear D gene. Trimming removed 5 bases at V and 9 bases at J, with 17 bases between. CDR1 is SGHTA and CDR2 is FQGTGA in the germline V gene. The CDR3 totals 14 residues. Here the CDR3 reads CASSTLAAVAEQFF. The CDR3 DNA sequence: TGTGCCAGCAGCACCTTGGCTGCTGTAGCTGAGCAGTTCTTC.

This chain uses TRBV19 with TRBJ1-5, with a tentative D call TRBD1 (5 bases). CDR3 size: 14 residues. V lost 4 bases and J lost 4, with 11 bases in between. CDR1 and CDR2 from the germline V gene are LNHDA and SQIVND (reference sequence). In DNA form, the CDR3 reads TGTGCCAGTAGTACCGACAGCTGGAATCAGCCCCAGCATTTT. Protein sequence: CASSTDSWNQPQHF.

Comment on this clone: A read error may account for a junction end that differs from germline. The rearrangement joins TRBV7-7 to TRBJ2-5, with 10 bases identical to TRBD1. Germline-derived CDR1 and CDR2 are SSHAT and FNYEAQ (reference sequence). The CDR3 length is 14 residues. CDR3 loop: CASSPRTGGETQYF. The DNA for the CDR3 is TGTGCTAGCAGCCCTCGGACAGGGGGAGAGACCCAGTACTTC.

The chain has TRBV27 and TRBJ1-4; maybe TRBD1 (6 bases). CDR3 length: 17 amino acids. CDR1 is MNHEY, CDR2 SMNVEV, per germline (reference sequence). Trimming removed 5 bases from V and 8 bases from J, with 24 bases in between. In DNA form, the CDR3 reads TGTGCCAGCAGTCCCCGGACAGCTCGCTCCTTGGGGGAAAAACTGTTTTTT. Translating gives CASSPRTARSLGEKLFF.